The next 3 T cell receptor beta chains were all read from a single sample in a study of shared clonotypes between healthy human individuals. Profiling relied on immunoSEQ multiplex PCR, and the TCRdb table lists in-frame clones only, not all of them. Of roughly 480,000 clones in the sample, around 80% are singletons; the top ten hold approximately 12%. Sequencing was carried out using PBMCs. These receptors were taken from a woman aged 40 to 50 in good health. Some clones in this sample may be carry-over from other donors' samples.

DNA of the CDR3: TGTGCCAGCAGTTACTCGGAGGGTTCTGGGGCCAACGTCCTGACTTTC. It yields the protein CASSYSEGSGANVLTF. V usage is TRBV6-5 and J usage is TRBJ2-6; maybe TRBD2 (6 bases). Per the germline V gene, CDR1 is MNHEY and CDR2 is SVGAGI. Deletions cut 0 bases from V and 1 base from J, with 7 bases between. The CDR3 has 16 amino acids.

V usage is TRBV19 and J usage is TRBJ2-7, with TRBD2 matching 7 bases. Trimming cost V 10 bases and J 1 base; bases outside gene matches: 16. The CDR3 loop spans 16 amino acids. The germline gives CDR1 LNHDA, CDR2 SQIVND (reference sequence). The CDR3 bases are TGTGCCACTTCCATGCCCCGGCGCGGGGGATCCTACGAGCAGTACTTC. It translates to CATSMPRRGGSYEQYF.

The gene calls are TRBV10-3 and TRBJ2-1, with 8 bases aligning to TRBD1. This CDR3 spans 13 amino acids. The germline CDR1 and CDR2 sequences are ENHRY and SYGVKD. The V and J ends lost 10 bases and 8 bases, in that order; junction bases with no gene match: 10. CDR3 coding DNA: TGTGCCACCAGAGGACAGGGTGTTCATGAGCAGTTCTTC. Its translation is CATRGQGVHEQFF.